This T cell receptor beta chain was sequenced for a study of shared clonotypes between healthy human individuals. Method: immunoSEQ multiplex PCR; TCRdb's copy keeps in-frame clones and lacks some. The sample lists around 1,900,000 clones; roughly 95% were seen once. CD45RO-negative, CCR7-positively selected cells formed the naive CD8 fraction, excluding terminally differentiated effector memory CD45RA+ cells. Donors comprised healthy HIV-negative adults lacking recent acute infections or vaccinations. From germline, CDR1 is LNHDA and CDR2 SQIVND (reference sequence). V lost 6 bases and J lost 0; bases outside the gene matches: 8. The CDR3 runs 16 residues.

The sample was naive CD8+ T cells from PBMCs. The TCR sequence derives from a young man in good health. Some clones in this sample may be carry-over from other donors' samples. V and J are TRBV19 and TRBJ1-1; 9 bases line up with TRBD1. Here the CDR3 DNA reads TGTGCCAGTAGGTACAGGGGGCCTGGCATGAACACTGAAGCTTTCTTT. Translation: CASRYRGPGMNTEAFF.